One sample yielded the 23 T cell receptor beta chains listed below, sequenced in a study of blood T cell repertoires in COVID-19. Repertoires were generated with immunoSEQ multiplex PCR, while TCRdb's copy carries only in-frame clones and drops some. This table holds about 160,000 clones, 80% to 90% found once. The sample taken for sequencing was peripheral blood. The receptors shown here come from a woman aged 55-69 years who had recovered from COVID-19.

The chain couples TRBV6-1 to TRBJ2-1, with D possibly TRBD2 on 6 matching bases. In germline, CDR1 is MNHNS, CDR2 SASEGT. The CDR3 is 15 amino acids. V was cut by 1 base and J by 10 bases, with 17 bases left in between. CDR3 protein: CASSEGVGLLSEQFF. The CDR3 DNA follows: TGTGCCAGCAGTGAAGGTGTGGGACTCCTCTCGGAGCAGTTCTTC.

The J gene is TRBJ1-2, the V gene TRBV9; TRBD1 agrees at 12 bases. V lost 4 bases and J lost 4; bases outside the gene matches: 5. This CDR3 region has 15 residues. CDR1 is SGDLS and CDR2 is YYNGEE in the germline V gene. The CDR3: CASSTGTGGTYGYTF. CDR3 coding DNA: TGTGCCAGCAGCACCGGGACAGGGGGCACCTATGGCTACACCTTC.

The chain has TRBV7-6 and TRBJ2-2; a weak D match, TRBD1 (5 bases). V was shortened by 2 bases and J by 7 bases, with 20 bases between the two germline ends. The germline V gene has CDR1 SGHVS and CDR2 FNYEAQ. This CDR3 has 17 residues. CDR3: CASSLSMGREFIGELFF. CDR3 sequence (DNA): TGTGCCAGCAGCTTATCGATGGGGCGCGAGTTTATCGGGGAGCTGTTTTTT.

The chain employs TRBV6-5 and TRBJ2-5; 9 bases are shared with TRBD2. The junction had 4 bases not matched to a gene; V was cut back by 6 bases and J by 5 bases. Per germline, CDR1 MNHEY and CDR2 SVGAGI. The CDR3 runs to 13 residues. CDR3 DNA: TGTGCCAGCAGAGGACTAGCGAGGGAGACCCAGTACTTC. Translating gives CASRGLARETQYF.

The chain recombines TRBV18 with TRBJ2-4, with a tentative D call TRBD2 (6 bases). CDR1 is KGHSH, CDR2 LQKENI, per germline. This CDR3 spans 16 amino acids. V was shortened by 0 bases and J by 0 bases, with 9 bases between the two germline ends. The CDR3 region has the DNA TGTGCCAGCTCACCACCGGGAGGCTTAGCCAAAAACATTCAGTACTTC. Its translation: CASSPPGGLAKNIQYF.

The chain employs TRBV10-2 and TRBJ1-6, with 8 bases lining up with TRBD1. Germline loops: CDR1 WSHSY, CDR2 SAAADI. The CDR3 covers 13 residues. J gave up 11 bases and V 4 bases, and 4 bases lay outside the gene matches. CDR3: CASSAGGLTPLHF. The CDR3 DNA is TGCGCCAGCAGTGCAGGGGGCTTGACACCCCTCCACTTT.

The sample holds one count of this clone. The rearrangement joins TRBV10-3 to TRBJ2-3; D is possibly TRBD2 (6 bases). Germline assignment: CDR1 ENHRY and CDR2 SYGVKD. This CDR3 has 14 residues. V was cut by 6 bases and J by 0 bases, with 10 bases left in between. The CDR3 nucleotides read TGTGCCATCAGAAGGGACTTAAGCACAGATACGCAGTATTTT. It translates to CAIRRDLSTDTQYF.

As for this clone: The junction departs from germline at one end; a sequencing error may be responsible. The chain recombines TRBV3-1 (or the pseudogene TRBV3-2) with TRBJ2-5; TRBD1 matches at 11 bases. Looked up from germline, CDR1 is LGHDT and CDR2 is YNNKEL (reference sequence). This CDR3 is 17 amino acids long. The CDR3 spells CARSRWGDRGTQETQYF. The CDR3 DNA is TGTGCCCGCAGCCGGTGGGGGGACAGGGGGACGCAGGAGACCCAGTACTTC.

The chain employs TRBV3-1 (or the pseudogene TRBV3-2) and TRBJ1-6, with D possibly matching TRBD1 (6 bases). Germline assignment: CDR1 LGHDT and CDR2 YNNKEL (reference sequence). The CDR3 consists of 15 residues. The ends were cut back, 1 base at V and 6 bases at J, with 10 bases in the middle. The CDR3 loop reads CASSQGSGANSPLHF. The CDR3 nucleotides are TGTGCCAGCAGCCAAGGGTCAGGGGCTAATTCACCCCTCCACTTT.

This clone was counted once. The chain combines TRBV10-3 with TRBJ2-7; weak D call: TRBD2 (6 bases). The CDR3 spans 15 residues. The V end lost 0 bases, the J end lost 6 bases, and 15 bases lay between the germline ends. Germline CDR1 reads ENHRY; CDR2 reads SYGVKD. CDR3 in amino acids: CAISESEAGMGEQYF. The DNA for the CDR3 is TGTGCCATCAGTGAGTCGGAGGCGGGAATGGGCGAGCAGTACTTC.

The gene calls are TRBV11-2 and TRBJ2-5, with D possibly TRBD1 on 6 matching bases. CDR3 size: 16 residues. The germline V gene encodes CDR1 SGHAT and CDR2 FQNNGV. Trimming shortened V by 0 bases and J by 5 bases, and 16 bases separated the two germline ends. CDR3 protein: CASSLEFRGKVETQYF. The CDR3 DNA is TGTGCCAGCAGCTTAGAGTTCAGGGGTAAAGTGGAGACCCAGTACTTC.

The genes are TRBV11-2 and TRBJ2-5, with TRBD2 matching over 8 bases. The CDR3 is 15 amino acids. The germline gives CDR1 SGHAT, CDR2 FQNNGV. V dropped 5 bases and J dropped 2; count of bases not matched to a gene: 7. The CDR3 reads CASSTQGLAQETQYF. Written as DNA, the CDR3 is TGTGCCAGCAGCACACAAGGACTAGCTCAAGAGACCCAGTACTTC.

This sequence joins TRBV5-1 and TRBJ1-2; D not resolved. Germline CDR1 SGHRS, CDR2 YFSETQ. V was clipped by 0 bases and J by 9 bases, with 15 bases between them. The CDR3 contains 14 residues. CDR3 nucleotides: TGCGCCAGCAGCTTGGAGTCGAGCGCCCCCCGCTACACCTTC. Protein: CASSLESSAPRYTF.

This clone was seen a single time. The V gene is TRBV5-1, the J gene TRBJ1-2; 7 nucleotides match TRBD1. Germline-derived CDR1 and CDR2 are SGHRS and YFSETQ. With V trimmed by 5 bases and J by 7 bases, 17 bases remained unmatched. The CDR3 extends over 16 amino acids. CDR3 DNA sequence: TGCGCCAGCAGGTTGTTCGGCCAGGGGGTCAAAAGTGGCTACACCTTC. Protein product: CASRLFGQGVKSGYTF.

The CDR3 protein is CASTWGGGSYGYTF. The CDR3 DNA reads TGTGCCAGCACATGGGGAGGCGGAAGCTATGGCTACACCTTC. The rearrangement joins TRBV5-8 to TRBJ1-2; D is ambiguous. The CDR3 runs 14 residues. Germline lookup yields CDR1 SGHTS and CDR2 YDEGEE. V lost 6 bases, J lost 4 bases, and 16 bases lay in between.

This chain uses TRBV2 with TRBJ2-7, with TRBD2 matching 13 bases. Trimming at V came to 3 bases and at J to 2 bases, leaving 13 bases not matched to a gene. This CDR3 spans 19 amino acids. Germline assignment: CDR1 SNHLY and CDR2 FYNNEI. Written as DNA, the CDR3 is TGTGCCAGCAGTGATTTTGGGAGACTAGCGGGGGGATTTACCTACGAGCAGTACTTC. As protein: CASSDFGRLAGGFTYEQYF.

The chain recombines TRBV6-5 with TRBJ1-1; 10 bases line up with TRBD1. The CDR3 is made up of 15 amino acids. Germline assignment: CDR1 MNHEY and CDR2 SVGAGI. J gave up 1 base and V 5 bases, and 4 bases lay outside the gene matches. The CDR3 bases are TGTGCCAGCAGTCTCCGGACAGGGGGGAACACTGAAGCTTTCTTT. Translated: CASSLRTGGNTEAFF.

The chain combines TRBV27 with TRBJ2-7, with D perhaps matching TRBD2 (7 bases). From germline, CDR1 is MNHEY and CDR2 SMNVEV (reference sequence). The CDR3 is 15 amino acids. V was trimmed by 2 bases and J by 4 bases, leaving 15 bases between them. The CDR3 loop reads CASSLGGGPYYEQYF. The CDR3 nucleotides are TGTGCCAGCAGTTTAGGGGGGGGCCCATATTACGAGCAGTACTTC.

V is TRBV5-8 and J is TRBJ2-5; no reliable D call. The length of the CDR3 is 14 residues. CDR1 is SGHTS, CDR2 YDEGEE, per germline. V was clipped by 0 bases and J by 5 bases, with 11 bases between them. CDR3 in amino acids: CASSLGEGVETQYF. The CDR3 coding sequence is TGTGCCAGCAGCTTGGGAGAAGGAGTGGAGACCCAGTACTTC.

The gene calls are TRBV12-3 or TRBV12-4 and TRBJ2-5; the match to TRBD2 covers 7 bases. Losses at the gene ends were 6 bases for V and 5 bases for J; bases not matched to a gene: 6. CDR3 length: 13 amino acids. The CDR3 reads CASSPYGGETQYF. The CDR3 region has the DNA TGTGCCAGCAGCCCCTACGGGGGGGAGACCCAGTACTTC.

The chain joins TRBV28 to TRBJ1-2; D is perhaps TRBD1 (6 bases). V dropped 5 bases and J dropped 1 base, with 14 bases sitting between them. The CDR3 spans 15 residues. The germline V gene encodes CDR1 MDHEN and CDR2 SYDVKM. The CDR3 nucleotides read TGTGCCAGCAGTACGACAGGAAGAGTTAACTATGGCTACACCTTC. This translates into CASSTTGRVNYGYTF.

V gene TRBV6-5 combines with J gene TRBJ1-5; 8 bases are a match to TRBD1. The CDR3 extends over 14 amino acids. V lost 6 bases, J lost 6 bases, and 7 bases stayed unmatched. CDR1 is MNHEY, CDR2 SVGAGI, per germline. CDR3 loop: CASRLDRDGQPQHF. In nucleotides, the CDR3 is TGTGCCAGCAGATTGGACAGGGATGGTCAGCCCCAGCATTTT.

CDR3 nucleotide sequence: TGTGCCAGCAGCGCCCGGGACAGGGGGGCCGGGGAGCTGTTTTTT. Its protein is CASSARDRGAGELFF. The chain is built from TRBV5-4 and TRBJ2-2; TRBD1 matches at 11 bases. Germline CDR1 SGHNT, CDR2 YYREEE (reference sequence). This CDR3 contains 15 residues. J gave up 6 bases and V 4 bases, and 5 bases lay outside the gene matches.